The present TCR beta chain was sequenced within a study of monozygotic twins with inflammatory bowel disease (dated by TCRdb to about 2019). Background for the entire study: The complete study included around 30 monozygotic twin pairs: 19 IBD-discordant Danish pairs and nine German pairs, of which four were IBD-concordant and five were IBD-discordant. The search for disease-associated traits relied mainly on comparing IBD patients with their genetically identical healthy co-twins within discordant pairs. Each individual had, on average, about 151 000 unique TCRalpha sequences and 181 000 unique TCRbeta sequences available for analysis. Summary of the overall study and its limitations: No single strong signal or clonotype linked to IBD turned up in the results, so the idea that one exists was not supported. A decrease in TCRbeta repertoire diversity, as measured by inverse Simpson index, was observed in IBD patients compared with their healthy co-twins. Compared with healthy twins, IBD patients shared fewer clonotypes with other individuals, and the difference was most pronounced in patients with signs of disease activity. Repertoire similarity did not differ between concordant and discordant twins, possibly due to limited statistical power. Different T cell subtypes could not be distinguished in the analysis. Background noise and inter-individual variability may have been introduced into the repertoires by the differing immunosuppressive treatments among patients.

Comments on this clonotype: Its antigen specificity is not known.

From each donor, a 2.5 ml peripheral blood sample was drawn into PAXgene tubes and stored at -80 degrees C. Total RNA was isolated from whole blood with the PAXgene blood miRNA kit on an automated QIAcube, without T cell sorting. Deep TCRalpha and TCRbeta repertoire profiling with unique molecular barcoding was performed on peripheral blood of monozygotic twin pairs concordant or discordant for inflammatory bowel disease. Smoking habits were recorded for all twin pairs, with individuals classified as current, former or never smokers. The receptor library was made with 5' RACE. For each TCR library, 3,500 to 4,500 ng of total RNA was used. For each sample, cDNA was synthesized in eight separate reactions using SMARTScribe reverse transcriptase. During cDNA synthesis, unique molecular identifiers containing a 6-nucleotide sample barcode were introduced by template switching. TCRalpha and TCRbeta cDNA was amplified by two nested PCRs of approximately 17 and 9 cycles, with bead purification after each PCR. Before amplification, the cDNA was treated with uracil DNA-glycosylase and purified using the QIAquick PCR purification kit. The second PCR added Illumina TruSeq-compatible adapters along with sample-specific barcodes. Library quality and concentration were assessed using TapeStation and Qubit, and approximately 5 ng of each library was pooled. Sequencing of the pooled libraries was done on an Illumina HiSeq2500 single-index Rapid Run using custom sequencing primers and 2 x 100 bp reads. On the study's bioinformatics: MiGEC version 1.2.6 was used for UMI-based consensus assembly to correct PCR and sequencing errors. MiXCR version 2.1.1 was used to carry out V(D)J alignment, clonotype assembly and CDR3 extraction. Gene usage, clonotype sharing and MAIT/NKT TCR abundance were normalised by analysing the top 1000, 10 000 and 20 000 clonotypes per sample. Diversity was computed as the inverse Simpson index with the vegan R package after downsampling to 27 000 UMIs. Paired Mann-Whitney U tests on discordant twin pairs were used, with Benjamini-Hochberg multiple-testing correction. After the reads were reprocessed by TCRdb, one entry was made per CDR3 protein sequence, with no DNA. The V and J calls, along with clone size, are taken from TCRdb and not from the paper's own processing. The table kept for this sample lists over 150,000 distinct CDR3 sequences. Together, the top ten hold 2.4% of the sample.

Sequencing was performed on blood. This receptor was taken from a human donor with ulcerative colitis or Crohn's disease, or a healthy co-twin of an affected twin (not recorded which).

The CDR3 amino acid sequence is: CASSRTGTNYGYTF. The rearranged chain carries TRBV19 and TRBJ1-2; the TRBD1 assignment by TCRdb is unverifiable without DNA. CDR3 length: 14 amino acids, cysteine to phenylalanine. The coding DNA is unavailable. Taken from the germline V gene (reference sequence), the CDR1 and CDR2 loops are LNHDA and SQIVND.